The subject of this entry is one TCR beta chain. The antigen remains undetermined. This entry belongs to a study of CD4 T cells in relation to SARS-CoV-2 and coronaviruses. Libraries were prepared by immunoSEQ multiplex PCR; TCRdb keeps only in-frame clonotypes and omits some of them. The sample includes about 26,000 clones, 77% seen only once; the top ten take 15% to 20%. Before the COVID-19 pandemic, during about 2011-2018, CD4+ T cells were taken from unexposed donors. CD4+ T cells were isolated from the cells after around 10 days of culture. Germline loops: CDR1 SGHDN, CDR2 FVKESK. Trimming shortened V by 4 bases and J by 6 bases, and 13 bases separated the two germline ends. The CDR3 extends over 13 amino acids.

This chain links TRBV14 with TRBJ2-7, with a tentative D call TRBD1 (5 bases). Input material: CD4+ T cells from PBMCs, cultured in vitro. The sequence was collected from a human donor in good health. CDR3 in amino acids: CASSPRTNGEQYF. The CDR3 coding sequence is TGTGCCAGCAGCCCTAGGACAAACGGCGAGCAGTACTTC. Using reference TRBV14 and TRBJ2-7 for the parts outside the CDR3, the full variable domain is EAGVTQFPSHSVIEKGQTVTLRCDPISGHDNLYWYRRVMGKEIKFLLHFVKESKQDESGMPNNRFLAERTGGTYSTLKVQPAELEDSGVYFCASSPRTNGEQYFGPGTRLTVT.